Sequencing of this T cell receptor beta chain was carried out in a study of blood T cell repertoires in COVID-19. Study background: Specimens from acute and convalescent COVID-19 originated in the United States, Italy and Spain. Nucleic acid was either cDNA or gDNA, and it came from T cells, B-cell-depleted T cells, or PBMCs.

V lost 5 bases and J lost 2; bases outside the gene matches: 6. The CDR3 sequence is 15 residues long. Germline CDR1 reads SEHNR; CDR2 reads FQNEAQ (reference sequence). As processed by the authors: Estimation of nucleated cell counts was performed using reference gene primer amplification. Here immunoSEQ multiplex PCR was the method, and the copy in TCRdb shows in-frame clones only, minus some. The V and J calls and clone size were taken over from that table, and D and trimming were inferred from the DNA. The sample carries roughly 62,000 clones, around 80% recorded once. The chain is built from TRBV7-9 and TRBJ2-7, with 10 positions matching TRBD1. Sequences were obtained from peripheral blood. This TCR came from a man in his sixties with acute or convalescent COVID-19. The CDR3 bases are TGTGCCAGCAGCCGAATTGGACAGGGGGCCTACGAGCAGTACTTC. It yields the protein CASSRIGQGAYEQYF.